This paragraph covers one T cell receptor beta chain sequence. Its target is unknown. The sample is drawn from a study of cytomegalovirus exposure and HLA in healthy donors. General study points: TCR beta chains associated with HLA were, in a later analysis, more clonally expanded than equally common others. A missense DCLRE1C variant was associated with V- and J-gene trimming of TCR beta chains in a later analysis, and an independent cohort replicated the association. It has been reported that TCR beta sequences accurately predicted the HLA-A and HLA-B alleles of most subjects. The study flagged around 160 TCR beta chains as cytomegalovirus-associated.

This CDR3 contains 15 residues. The germline V gene encodes CDR1 SGHKS and CDR2 YYEKEE (reference sequence). The PCR used 60 Vbeta and 13 Jbeta primers. TCRdb keeps only in-frame clones here, not all; method: immunoSEQ multiplex PCR. The table lists roughly 250,000 clones, around two thirds of them singletons, with around 2% in the top ten. The sequenced sample was PBMCs. The chain combines TRBV5-5 with TRBJ2-5; maybe TRBD1 (6 bases). The DNA end lines up better with TRBJ2-7; the J call may be wrong. The receptor was isolated from a female donor in good health and CMV-seronegative. CDR3 residues: CASNPTGIYSYEQYF. Here the CDR3 DNA reads TGTGCCAGCAACCCAACAGGGATTTACTCCTACGAGCAGTACTTC.